These T cell receptor beta chains were read from a single sample in a study of blood T cell repertoires in COVID-19. The protocol was immunoSEQ multiplex PCR, while the TCRdb copy is restricted to in-frame clones and leaves out a portion. The repertoire holds 150,000 or so clones, with around 78% as singletons. Sequences were obtained from PBMCs or T cells enriched from blood (not recorded which). The receptors originated from a woman aged 45-65 years who had recovered from COVID-19. Both conserved end residues are part of each CDR3. Each record gives: CDR3 length, J gene, clone size, D gene, V gene, CDR3 protein, CDR3 DNA. D genes are given only for firm matches. Clone sizes are given selectively: once, few, many, or a class where the clone is expanded.

>14|TRBJ1-1|.|.|TRBV6-5
CASIRGHMNTEAFF
TGTGCCAGCATCCGGGGTCATATGAACACTGAAGCTTTCTTT
>16|TRBJ2-1|.|.|TRBV5-4
CASSLDLRAENNEQFF
TGTGCCAGCAGCTTGGATCTGAGGGCAGAGAACAATGAGCAGTTCTTC
>15|TRBJ1-6|.|TRBD1|TRBV27
CASSLRRDSNSPLHF
TGTGCCAGCAGTTTACGGCGGGACAGTAATTCACCCCTCCACTTT
>12|TRBJ2-2|.|.|TRBV9
CASSTITGELFF
TGTGCCAGCAGCACTATCACCGGGGAGCTGTTTTTT
>14|TRBJ1-1|.|.|TRBV5-1
CASSLAAGVTEAFF
TGCGCCAGCAGCTTGGCGGCAGGGGTCACTGAAGCTTTCTTT
>14|TRBJ2-3|.|TRBD1|TRBV9
CASSPGTVTDTQYF
TGTGCCAGCAGTCCCGGGACAGTCACAGATACGCAGTATTTT
>14|TRBJ1-6|.|TRBD1|TRBV27
CASSPGTGVSPLHF
TGTGCCAGCAGCCCTGGGACAGGCGTTTCACCCCTCCACTTT
>15|TRBJ2-2|.|.|TRBV5-8
CASSSWGRDTGELFF
TGTGCCAGCAGCTCCTGGGGGCGCGACACCGGGGAGCTGTTTTTT
>15|TRBJ1-5|.|.|TRBV4-1
CASSQDGGARQPQHF
TGCGCCAGCAGCCAAGATGGGGGGGCCCGACAGCCCCAGCATTTT
>16|TRBJ1-1|.|.|TRBV30
CAWSGGGAVWNTEAFF
TGTGCCTGGAGTGGGGGAGGGGCTGTTTGGAACACTGAAGCTTTCTTT
>16|TRBJ2-5|few|TRBD2|TRBV2
CASSPTSGSHGETQYF
TGTGCCAGCAGCCCGACTAGCGGGAGTCACGGAGAGACCCAGTACTTC
>15|TRBJ1-2|.|TRBD1|TRBV11-2
CASSGQGALLYGYTF
TGTGCCAGCAGTGGACAGGGGGCTCTTCTCTATGGCTACACCTTC
>19|TRBJ2-5|.|TRBD2|TRBV5-5
CASSWPPGASGVYQETQYF
TGTGCCAGCAGCTGGCCCCCAGGGGCTAGCGGGGTGTACCAAGAGACCCAGTACTTC
>14|TRBJ1-2|.|.|TRBV30
CAWMAGGDGYGYTF
TGTGCCTGGATGGCGGGGGGCGATGGCTATGGCTACACCTTC
>16|TRBJ1-3|.|.|TRBV5-6
CASSRRQDPSGNTIYF
TGTGCCAGCAGCCGGAGACAGGACCCCTCTGGAAACACCATATATTTT
>13|TRBJ1-1|.|.|TRBV29-1
CSVGSQMNTEAFF
TGCAGCGTTGGATCGCAGATGAACACTGAAGCTTTCTTT
>14|TRBJ2-5|.|.|TRBV5-1
CASSLEMAGRTQYF
TGCGCCAGCAGCTTGGAAATGGCGGGCAGGACCCAGTACTTC
>14|TRBJ1-6|once|.|TRBV3-1/TRBV3-2
CASSSRGQKSPLHF
TGTGCCAGCTCCTCTCGGGGTCAGAAATCACCCCTCCACTTT
>14|TRBJ2-5|.|TRBD1|TRBV18
CASSPAGGQETQYF
TGTGCCAGCTCACCCGCAGGGGGCCAAGAGACCCAGTACTTC
>16|TRBJ2-4|.|.|TRBV11-2
CASSPTTVVVKNIQYF
TGTGCCAGCAGCCCTACGACAGTCGTGGTTAAAAACATTCAGTACTTC
>13|TRBJ1-1|.|TRBD1|TRBV6-5
CASIRTGDTEAFF
TGTGCCAGCATCCGGACAGGGGACACTGAAGCTTTCTTT
>16|TRBJ1-2|.|.|TRBV7-8
CASSPRPAHGGYGYTF
TGTGCCAGCAGCCCCCGGCCGGCCCACGGAGGCTATGGCTACACCTTC
>14|TRBJ2-5|.|TRBD2|TRBV5-4
CASTRAGLEGTQYF
TGTGCCAGCACCCGAGCGGGACTCGAAGGGACCCAGTACTTC
>16|TRBJ2-1|once|TRBD2|TRBV18
CASSPPGGRAANEQFF
TGTGCCAGCTCACCACCGGGCGGGAGGGCGGCCAATGAGCAGTTCTTC
>16|TRBJ2-3|.|TRBD2|TRBV3-1/TRBV3-2
CASSQSQAGGSDTQYF
TGTGCCAGCAGCCAGAGCCAAGCGGGAGGATCGGATACGCAGTATTTT
>16|TRBJ1-5|.|.|TRBV28
CASSPDTGYSNQPQHF
TGTGCCAGCAGCCCGGACACCGGTTATAGCAATCAGCCCCAGCATTTT
>15|TRBJ1-2|.|.|TRBV7-2
CASSPQELSLGGYTF
TGTGCCAGCAGTCCCCAAGAGCTTTCACTTGGTGGCTACACCTTC
>13|TRBJ1-2|few|.|TRBV5-4
CASSMGGRFGYTF
TGTGCCAGCAGCATGGGGGGGCGTTTTGGCTACACCTTC
>16|TRBJ1-5|.|TRBD1|TRBV28
CASSFLGTGQNQPQHF
TGTGCCAGCAGTTTTTTAGGGACAGGCCAAAATCAGCCCCAGCATTTT
>13|TRBJ1-2|.|TRBD1|TRBV9
CASSGRTGPGYTF
TGTGCCAGCAGCGGTCGGACAGGCCCTGGCTACACCTTC
>14|TRBJ1-2|.|TRBD1|TRBV6-2/TRBV6-3
CASSYRDSGRGYTF
TGTGCCAGCAGTTATAGGGACAGTGGACGTGGCTACACCTTC
>14|TRBJ1-4|.|.|TRBV9
CASSVSGLGEKLFF
TGTGCCAGCAGCGTGTCAGGGCTAGGTGAAAAACTGTTTTTT
>15|TRBJ2-5|.|TRBD2|TRBV9
CASSVNSGGKETQYF
TGTGCCAGCAGCGTAAACAGCGGGGGGAAAGAGACCCAGTACTTC
>12|TRBJ2-2|few|.|TRBV25-1
CASSEPAGELFF
TGTGCCAGCAGTGAACCAGCCGGGGAGCTGTTTTTT
>14|TRBJ1-1|.|.|TRBV5-1
CASSLETARTEAFF
TGCGCCAGCAGCTTAGAGACAGCTAGGACTGAAGCTTTCTTT
>13|TRBJ2-1|.|TRBD1|TRBV12-3/TRBV12-4
CASSSGPGGVQFF
TGTGCCAGCAGTAGCGGTCCAGGGGGCGTCCAGTTCTTC
>14|TRBJ1-3|.|.|TRBV9
CASSETGSRNTIYF
TGTGCCAGCAGCGAGACGGGGTCAAGAAACACCATATATTTT
>13|TRBJ2-2|.|.|TRBV12-3/TRBV12-4
CASRLAGPGELFF
TGTGCCAGCAGACTCGCTGGTCCCGGGGAGCTGTTTTTT
>14|TRBJ2-3|.|TRBD2|TRBV28
CASTGGLLTDTQYF
TGTGCCAGCACGGGGGGGCTACTGACAGATACGCAGTATTTT
>19|TRBJ1-3|.|TRBD1|TRBV7-8
CASSFIGRGPEYSGNTIYF
TGTGCCAGCAGCTTTATCGGCAGGGGGCCGGAATACTCTGGAAACACCATATATTTT
>11|TRBJ2-1|.|TRBD1|TRBV29-1
CSVREDRGDFF
TGCAGCGTTCGAGAGGACAGGGGCGATTTCTTC
>20|TRBJ1-5|.|.|TRBV28
CASSGLGSNGGHLRNQPQHF
TGTGCCAGCAGTGGGCTTGGTTCTAACGGTGGACATCTGCGCAATCAGCCCCAGCATTTT
>18|TRBJ1-1|.|.|TRBV7-2
CASSLKLGREIMNTEAFF
TGTGCCAGCAGCTTAAAATTAGGCAGGGAAATTATGAACACTGAAGCTTTCTTT
>15|TRBJ2-1|.|TRBD2|TRBV3-1/TRBV3-2
CASSQEGLAAGEQFF
TGTGCCAGCAGCCAAGAGGGACTAGCAGCGGGTGAGCAGTTCTTC